These 4 T cell receptor beta chains were all obtained from the same sample, sequenced in a study of identical twins. TCRdb reprocessed the 5' RACE reads via MiXCR and lists one record per CDR3 protein. The sample has a few hundred thousand distinct CDR3 sequences; about 8.3% are singletons. The same sample was also used in a study of yellow fever vaccine responses in identical twins.

The specimen was CD8+ T cells sorted from blood. Every receptor here comes from a young woman in good health.

This clonotype was detected ten times or more. The chain combines TRBV4-2 with TRBJ2-7; 8 bases agree with TRBD1. Germline CDR1 is LGHNA and CDR2 is YNFKEQ. This CDR3 has 16 amino acids. V shed 1 base, J shed 2 bases, and the junction held 7 bases outside the gene matches. The CDR3 nucleotides are TGTGCCAGCAGCCAAGTACCGGGACAGGACACCTACGAGCAGTACTTC. This encodes CASSQVPGQDTYEQYF.

Only a few counts were recorded for this clonotype. The chain couples TRBV29-1 to TRBJ2-3; 7 bases are shared with TRBD2. Trimming took 7 bases from V and 8 from J; bases not matched to a gene: 15. Germline values: CDR1 SQVTM, CDR2 ANQGSEA. The CDR3 has 14 amino acids. DNA for the CDR3: TGCAGCGGACGGACTAGGGGATTCGGGGTTACGCAGTATTTT. The encoded protein is CSGRTRGFGVTQYF.

This clonotype has at least ten counts. J is TRBJ2-1 and V is TRBV20-1; D is perhaps TRBD2 (5 bases). Germline assignment: CDR1 DFQATT and CDR2 SNEGSKA (reference sequence). V was cut by 1 base and J by 3 bases, with 10 bases left in between. This CDR3 is built from 14 residues. The CDR3 reads CSARAGVDYNEQFF. For the CDR3, the DNA is TGCAGTGCTAGAGCCGGGGTGGACTACAATGAGCAGTTCTTC.

This clonotype was detected only a few times. The chain employs TRBV3-1 and TRBJ2-5, with D perhaps matching TRBD1 or TRBD2 (5 bases each). The CDR3 contains 14 residues. V lost 6 bases and J 4 bases, leaving 15 bases between the germline ends. Germline lookup yields CDR1 LGHDT and CDR2 YNNKEL (reference sequence). In DNA, the CDR3 is TGTGCCAGCAGTTTTGGGGGACGCGCAGAGACCCAGTACTTC. Translating gives CASSFGGRAETQYF.